Each of the 26 T cell receptor beta chains below was sequenced from the same sample in a study of blood T cell repertoires in COVID-19. Only in-frame clones appear in the TCRdb table, and some are missing; sequencing was by immunoSEQ multiplex PCR. The sample has under 100,000 clones, about four fifths seen once. The sample consisted of peripheral blood. The receptors originated from a man in his sixties with acute or convalescent COVID-19.

This chain links TRBV18 with TRBJ2-1; D may be TRBD1 (6 bases). The germline V gene encodes CDR1 KGHSH and CDR2 LQKENI. Trimming shortened V by 1 base and J by 0 bases, and 7 bases separated the two germline ends. The CDR3 has 15 residues. The CDR3 sequence: CASSPLTGSYNEQFF. For the CDR3, the DNA is TGTGCCAGCTCACCACTGACAGGCTCCTACAATGAGCAGTTCTTC.

The chain carries TRBV7-3 and TRBJ2-7, with D unresolved. CDR1 and CDR2 from the germline V gene are SGHTA and FQGTGA. V was cut by 4 bases and J by 1 base, with 11 bases left in between. The CDR3 is made up of 14 amino acids. The CDR3 here is CASSSNSNSYEQYF. CDR3 coding DNA: TGTGCCAGCAGCTCCAATTCCAATTCCTACGAGCAGTACTTC.

V and J are TRBV29-1 and TRBJ1-6; D is ambiguous. Looked up from germline, CDR1 is SQVTM and CDR2 is ANQGSEA. V was trimmed by 6 bases and J by 10 bases, leaving 16 bases between them. The CDR3 length is 13 residues. The CDR3 DNA sequence: TGCAGCGTACGGGCCCAGGAGGGATCACCCCTCCACTTT. As protein: CSVRAQEGSPLHF.

V usage is TRBV7-3 and J usage is TRBJ2-7; no definite D call. Germline values: CDR1 SGHTA, CDR2 FQGTGA. There are 14 residues in the CDR3. The V gene lost 4 bases and the J gene lost 2 bases, with 12 bases spanning the gap. CDR3 DNA sequence: TGTGCCAGCAGCTCCTACAGTACCCCCTACGAGCAGTACTTC. Encoded protein: CASSSYSTPYEQYF.

This chain uses TRBV15 with TRBJ2-5; D might be TRBD2 (6 bases). Germline V gene data show CDR1 as LNHNV and CDR2 as YYDKDF (reference sequence). With 0 bases removed from V and 4 bases from J, the gap between germline ends came to 15 bases. The CDR3 runs 16 residues. The CDR3: CATSRETGAMRETQYF. DNA for the CDR3: TGTGCCACCAGCAGAGAAACGGGAGCAATGAGAGAGACCCAGTACTTC.

The chain employs TRBV3-1 (or the pseudogene TRBV3-2) and TRBJ1-1; TRBD1 might be the D (5 bases). The germline V and J ends were trimmed by 5 bases and 4 bases, with 14 bases remaining between them. The germline CDR1 and CDR2 sequences are LGHDT and YNNKEL (reference sequence). This CDR3 comprises 14 residues. CDR3 coding DNA: TGTGCCAGCAGCACAGACCGGAGGGGCACTGAAGCTTTCTTT. This sequence encodes CASSTDRRGTEAFF.

The rearrangement links TRBV10-2 to TRBJ2-3; 7 nucleotides line up with TRBD1. The length of the CDR3 is 13 residues. Germline CDR1 and CDR2: WSHSY and SAAADI. V gave up 6 bases and J gave up 6 bases; unmatched junction bases: 6. For the CDR3, the DNA is TGCGCCAGCAGGAGACAGGGATTCGATACGCAGTATTTT. This codes for CASRRQGFDTQYF.

The chain links TRBV6-5 to TRBJ1-6; tentative D call: TRBD1 (5 bases). Trimming took 8 bases from V and 5 from J, leaving 13 bases between them. Germline V gives CDR1 MNHEY, CDR2 SVGAGI. This CDR3 has 14 residues. CDR3 in amino acids: CASHPGHHNSPLHF. As DNA, the CDR3 is TGTGCCAGCCACCCCGGACACCATAATTCACCCCTCCACTTT.

The chain has TRBV4-3 and TRBJ2-1; D may be TRBD2 (6 bases). Trimming took 0 bases from V and 8 from J, leaving 17 bases between them. The CDR3 is 16 residues long. CDR1 is LGHNA, CDR2 YSLEER, per germline. CDR3 in amino acids: CASSQDLGGRVDEQFF. DNA for the CDR3: TGCGCCAGCAGCCAAGATTTGGGGGGACGCGTCGATGAGCAGTTCTTC.

The chain carries TRBV7-6 and TRBJ1-6, with no clear D. Germline values: CDR1 SGHVS, CDR2 FNYEAQ. The CDR3 has 14 amino acids. Trimming took 2 bases from V and 10 from J, leaving 12 bases between them. The CDR3 nucleotides are TGTGCCAGCAGCTTAAGCCAGGAACCCTCACCCCTCCACTTT. It is translated as CASSLSQEPSPLHF. Looking up the rest from reference TRBV7-6 and TRBJ1-6 gives the full variable domain: GAGVSQSPRYKVTKRGQDVALRCDPISGHVSLYWYRQALGQGPEFLTYFNYEAQQDKSGLPNDRFSAERPEGSISTLTIQRTEQRDSAMYRCASSLSQEPSPLHFGNGTRLTVT.

The chain employs TRBV10-1 and TRBJ2-3; 7 nucleotides line up with TRBD1. The V gene's germline CDR1 is WNHNN and CDR2 SYGVQD (reference sequence). The CDR3 extends over 15 amino acids. The V and J ends lost 2 bases and 10 bases, in that order; junction bases with no gene match: 12. The CDR3 is CASSERTGGPWAQYF. The CDR3 coding sequence is TGCGCCAGCAGTGAGAGGACAGGAGGCCCATGGGCGCAGTATTTT.

The chain joins TRBV6-1 to TRBJ1-4, with 10 bases identical to TRBD1. Germline V gene sequence: CDR1 MNHNS, CDR2 SASEGT. The J segment lost 5 bases and the V segment lost 6 bases, leaving 6 bases of the junction unmatched. The length of the CDR3 is 15 residues. The CDR3 DNA is TGTGCCAGCAGGAATCCGGGACAGGGGAATGAAAAACTGTTTTTT. It is translated as CASRNPGQGNEKLFF.

This clone was detected only a few times. CDR3 in amino acids: CASSLGGQGEQFF. The CDR3 coding sequence is TGCGCCAGCAGCTTGGGAGGACAGGGCGAGCAGTTCTTC. The rearrangement joins TRBV5-1 to TRBJ2-1; TRBD1 aligns across 8 bases. Losses at the gene ends were 0 bases for V and 10 bases for J; bases not matched to a gene: 3. Germline V gene lookup returns CDR1 SGHRS and CDR2 YFSETQ. This CDR3 contains 13 residues.

Points on this clone: At one boundary the junction diverges from the germline segment, which might be a read error. This rearrangement joins TRBV18 to TRBJ1-5; 7 positions match TRBD1. The CDR3 totals 14 residues. CDR1 and CDR2 (germline): KGHSH, LQKENI. CDR3 coding DNA: TGTGCCAGCTCGCCACAGGGGATTGATCAGCCCCAGCATTTT. This sequence encodes CASSPQGIDQPQHF. Full variable domain (outside the CDR3, taken from reference TRBV18 and TRBJ1-5): NAGVMQNPRHLVRRRGQEARLRCSPMKGHSHVYWYRQLPEEGLKFMVYLQKENIIDESGMPKERFSAEFPKEGPSILRIQQVVRGDSAAYFCASSPQGIDQPQHFGDGTRLSIL.

The chain joins TRBV27 to TRBJ1-5; TRBD1 might be the D (5 bases). CDR1 is MNHEY and CDR2 is SMNVEV in the germline V gene (reference sequence). The CDR3 consists of 14 residues. V was pared by 2 bases and J by 7 bases, with 12 bases between. The CDR3 is CASSLEGRGQPQHF. In nucleotides, the CDR3 is TGTGCCAGCAGTTTAGAGGGGAGGGGACAGCCCCAGCATTTT.

The rearrangement links TRBV7-2 to TRBJ2-5, with TRBD2 matching over 11 bases. The J segment lost 5 bases and the V segment lost 2 bases, leaving 7 bases of the junction unmatched. CDR1 and CDR2 from the germline V gene are SGHTA and FQGNSA. The CDR3 contains 16 residues. CDR3 in amino acids: CASSLRGSGRVETQYF. CDR3 nucleotides: TGTGCCAGCAGCTTAAGGGGTAGCGGGAGGGTGGAGACCCAGTACTTC.

V and J are TRBV7-2 and TRBJ1-6; 11 bases fit TRBD1. The V segment lost 4 bases and the J segment 9 bases; nucleotides outside the gene matches: 5. The CDR3 length is 15 residues. CDR1 is SGHTA, CDR2 FQGNSA, per germline. This chain's CDR3 is CASSSRTGGISPLHF. Here the CDR3 DNA reads TGTGCCAGCAGCTCTCGGACAGGGGGCATTTCACCCCTCCACTTT. The whole variable domain, remainder taken from reference TRBV7-2 and TRBJ1-6, is GAGVSQSPSNKVTEKGKDVELRCDPISGHTALYWYRQSLGQGLEFLIYFQGNSAPDKSGLPSDRFSAERTGGSVSTLTIQRTQQEDSAVYLCASSSRTGGISPLHFGNGTRLTVT.

This clone appeared a single time. This sequence joins TRBV14 and TRBJ2-3; maybe TRBD1 (6 bases). Germline V gives CDR1 SGHDN, CDR2 FVKESK. The V gene lost 1 base and the J gene lost 6 bases, with 11 bases spanning the gap. CDR3 length: 14 amino acids. In DNA, the CDR3 is TGTGCCAGCAGCCAAGGTCAGGGGTTGGATACGCAGTATTTT. Its protein product is CASSQGQGLDTQYF.

The V and J genes are TRBV15 and TRBJ2-3; maybe TRBD2 (6 bases). The germline V gene encodes CDR1 LNHNV and CDR2 YYDKDF (reference sequence). V shed 4 bases and J shed 4 bases, with 12 bases lying between them. This CDR3 has 14 residues. DNA of the CDR3: TGTGCCACCAGCATAATGGGACTTTCAGATACGCAGTATTTT. Protein: CATSIMGLSDTQYF.

This chain links TRBV7-2 with TRBJ2-2, with TRBD1 matching 9 bases. Germline-derived CDR1 and CDR2 are SGHTA and FQGNSA. V dropped 8 bases and J dropped 7; count of bases not matched to a gene: 8. The CDR3 is 14 amino acids. The chain's CDR3 is CASLLTGGFGELFF. The DNA of the CDR3 is TGTGCCAGCTTGTTGACAGGGGGGTTCGGGGAGCTGTTTTTT.

This chain uses TRBV18 with TRBJ2-1, with D perhaps matching TRBD2 (5 bases). The CDR3 has 15 residues. Trimming stripped 3 bases from V and 1 base from J, with 10 bases between. CDR1 and CDR2 from the germline V gene are KGHSH and LQKENI. CDR3 amino acids: CASSPGSASYNEQFF. The DNA for the CDR3 is TGTGCCAGCTCACCTGGGAGCGCTTCCTACAATGAGCAGTTCTTC.

This clone was detected once. The gene calls are TRBV5-1 and TRBJ2-5; 10 nucleotides match TRBD2. Trimming took 8 bases from V and 2 from J; bases not matched to a gene: 6. CDR1 and CDR2 from the germline V gene are SGHRS and YFSETQ. The CDR3 has 14 amino acids. CDR3 protein: CASSGTSVQETQYF. The CDR3 DNA sequence: TGCGCCAGTTCCGGGACTAGCGTACAAGAGACCCAGTACTTC.

This sequence joins TRBV2 and TRBJ2-5, with 10 bases identical to TRBD2. V dropped 5 bases and J dropped 5; count of bases not matched to a gene: 11. There are 16 residues in the CDR3. Germline assignment: CDR1 SNHLY and CDR2 FYNNEI. The CDR3 protein is CASSFTQRGGRETQYF. CDR3 bases: TGTGCCAGCAGTTTCACCCAGCGGGGGGGCCGGGAGACCCAGTACTTC. The whole variable domain, remainder taken from reference TRBV2 and TRBJ2-5, is EPEVTQTPSHQVTQMGQEVILRCVPISNHLYFYWYRQILGQKVEFLVSFYNNEISEKSEIFDDQFSVERPDGSNFTLKIRSTKLEDSAMYFCASSFTQRGGRETQYFGPGTRLLVL.

The chain joins TRBV11-2 to TRBJ2-1, with D tentatively TRBD2 (5 bases). The CDR3 runs 15 residues. From germline, CDR1 is SGHAT and CDR2 FQNNGV. Trimming shortened V by 4 bases and J by 12 bases, and 22 bases separated the two germline ends. The CDR3 region is CASSYLGSSRLGQFF. The CDR3, as DNA: TGTGCCAGCAGCTATCTAGGGTCTAGCCGTTTAGGGCAGTTCTTC.

This chain uses TRBV10-3 with TRBJ1-1, with D unresolved. The CDR3 sequence is 13 residues long. The germline gives CDR1 ENHRY, CDR2 SYGVKD. With 3 bases removed from V and 4 bases from J, the gap between germline ends came to 9 bases. This CDR3 reads CAISDGSGTEAFF. The CDR3 DNA reads TGTGCCATCAGTGACGGGAGTGGCACTGAAGCTTTCTTT.

The V gene is TRBV14, the J gene TRBJ1-1; D not certain. The CDR3 has 13 residues. The germline V gene encodes CDR1 SGHDN and CDR2 FVKESK. V lost 2 bases and J lost 6, with 10 bases in between. The CDR3 DNA reads as TGTGCCAGCAGCCAACATCTGGAGTCTGAAGCTTTCTTT. It yields the protein CASSQHLESEAFF.